This T cell receptor (beta chain) is from a study of T cells after posttransplantation cyclophosphamide. Peripheral blood was collected from the related graft donor on the marrow donation day. Study-wide results and limits: Later post-transplant blood repertoires were often dominated by donor CD8+ memory clones. Tissue-infiltrating T cells from skin or gut overlapped little with blood T cells.

The CDR3 is made up of 13 amino acids. After removal of 8 bases from V and 5 bases from J, the junction contained 4 bases not matched to a gene. Germline V CDR1 and CDR2: SNHLY, FYNNEI. This clone has at least ten counts. Its specificity is not known. Assay: immunoSEQ multiplex PCR; the TCRdb copy retains only in-frame clones and omits some. The sample yields some 40,000 clones, without any singletons. The V call is TRBV2, the J call TRBJ1-5; TRBD1 aligns across 9 bases. The sequence derives from a man aged 25 to 45 in good health and a related stem cell transplant donor. The sequenced material came from PBMCs. The CDR3: CASQDRGDQPQHF. CDR3 coding DNA: TGTGCCAGCCAGGACAGGGGAGATCAGCCCCAGCATTTT.